The 26 T cell receptor beta chains below were found in one sample sequenced in a study of cytomegalovirus exposure and HLA in healthy donors. Sequencing was performed with immunoSEQ multiplex PCR; in TCRdb, only in-frame clones are kept and a portion is missing. The sample carries 250,000 to 400,000 clones, roughly nine tenths recorded once. Sequenced material: PBMCs. These TCRs come from a young woman in good health and CMV-seropositive.

The gene calls are TRBV9 and TRBJ2-5; possible D gene TRBD2, 5 bases. From germline, CDR1 is SGDLS and CDR2 YYNGEE. This CDR3 contains 15 residues. The germline V and J ends were trimmed by 0 bases and 4 bases, with 13 bases remaining between them. The CDR3 DNA reads as TGTGCCAGCAGCGTAGCGGGGAAGGGTCTAGAGACCCAGTACTTC. Amino acids: CASSVAGKGLETQYF.

The V call is TRBV6-5, the J call TRBJ2-3, with a possible D match to TRBD2 (6 bases). Trimming stripped 5 bases from V and 3 bases from J, with 15 bases between. This CDR3 region has 15 residues. Germline V gene data show CDR1 as MNHEY and CDR2 as SVGAGI. The CDR3 loop reads CASSALGGMTDTQYF. CDR3 sequence (DNA): TGTGCCAGCAGTGCCCTTGGCGGGATGACAGATACGCAGTATTTT.

The chain couples TRBV5-1 to TRBJ2-3; 7 bases map to TRBD2. V shed 6 bases, J shed 5 bases, and the junction held 6 bases outside the gene matches. The CDR3 loop spans 13 amino acids. Germline values: CDR1 SGHRS, CDR2 YFSETQ. This CDR3 is CASTWGGEDTQYF. The CDR3, as DNA: TGCGCCAGCACCTGGGGAGGGGAAGATACGCAGTATTTT.

The chain links TRBV28 to TRBJ2-7, with 11 bases lining up with TRBD2. The CDR3 is 16 amino acids. Germline V gene data show CDR1 as MDHEN and CDR2 as SYDVKM. The V and J ends lost 5 bases and 5 bases, in that order; junction bases with no gene match: 11. The CDR3 coding sequence is TGTGCCAGCAGTGGACGTCTAGCGGGAGGAAGGAACGAGCAGTACTTC. Protein sequence: CASSGRLAGGRNEQYF.

This chain uses TRBV25-1 with TRBJ2-7; D not certain. Per the germline V gene, CDR1 is MGHDK and CDR2 is SYGVNS. The CDR3 extends over 13 amino acids. V was pared by 5 bases and J by 0 bases, with 8 bases between. The chain's CDR3 is CASSSGISYEQYF. As DNA, the CDR3 is TGTGCCAGCAGTTCGGGTATCTCCTACGAGCAGTACTTC.

The chain links TRBV6-5 to TRBJ2-7; D is perhaps TRBD1 (6 bases). CDR1 and CDR2 (germline): MNHEY, SVGAGI. Trimming took 6 bases from V and 2 from J, leaving 14 bases between them. This CDR3 contains 14 residues. DNA for the CDR3: TGTGCCAGCAGCCTGGACAGACCCCCCTACGAGCAGTACTTC. This sequence encodes CASSLDRPPYEQYF.

V is TRBV15 and J is TRBJ1-6; the match to TRBD1 covers 9 bases. V shed 3 bases, J shed 7 bases, and the junction held 4 bases outside the gene matches. This CDR3 region has 15 residues. The germline V gene encodes CDR1 LNHNV and CDR2 YYDKDF (reference sequence). This CDR3 reads CATSRVGQGNSPLHF. For the CDR3, the DNA is TGTGCCACCAGCAGGGTAGGACAGGGGAATTCACCCCTCCACTTT.

The rearrangement uses TRBV2 and TRBJ2-3; 7 bases fit TRBD1. Germline lookup yields CDR1 SNHLY and CDR2 FYNNEI. The CDR3 extends over 16 amino acids. V was clipped by 2 bases and J by 1 base; unmatched bases: 6. The CDR3 DNA follows: TGTGCCAGCAGTGAAACACAGGGGTTCGGCACAGATACGCAGTATTTT. As protein: CASSETQGFGTDTQYF.

The rearrangement uses TRBV7-9 and TRBJ2-7, with 10 positions matching TRBD2. CDR1 is SEHNR, CDR2 FQNEAQ, per germline (reference sequence). The ends lost 4 bases at V and 0 bases at J; junction bases unmatched: 12. The CDR3 totals 18 residues. CDR3 amino acids: CASSSRLAGGVSSYEQYF. The CDR3 nucleotides are TGTGCCAGCAGCTCGCGGTTAGCGGGGGGCGTAAGCTCCTACGAGCAGTACTTC.

The rearrangement links TRBV7-2 to TRBJ2-7; TRBD2 might be the D (6 bases). V gave up 5 bases and J gave up 4 bases, with 18 bases separating them. This CDR3 region has 15 residues. Germline V gene lookup returns CDR1 SGHTA and CDR2 FQGNSA. The CDR3 DNA reads TGTGCCAGCAGCCGATTAGGAGGGGAAGGGTACGAGCAGTACTTC. Its translation: CASSRLGGEGYEQYF.

The V and J genes are TRBV5-1 and TRBJ2-5; 15 nucleotides match TRBD2. CDR1 is SGHRS, CDR2 YFSETQ, per germline. V lost 2 bases and J lost 5; bases outside the gene matches: 7. The CDR3 extends over 17 amino acids. The CDR3 region is CASSFGLAGGLGETQYF. The DNA for the CDR3 is TGCGCCAGCAGCTTCGGACTAGCGGGAGGGTTAGGGGAGACCCAGTACTTC.

The chain employs TRBV7-9 and TRBJ2-3, with TRBD2 matching over 8 bases. The junction had 4 bases not matched to a gene; V was cut back by 5 bases and J by 0 bases. The CDR3 has 15 amino acids. Germline V CDR1 and CDR2: SEHNR, FQNEAQ (reference sequence). CDR3 protein: CASSQSGGSTDTQYF. The DNA for the CDR3 is TGTGCCAGCAGCCAAAGCGGGGGTAGCACAGATACGCAGTATTTT.

The chain links TRBV7-2 to TRBJ1-1, with no clear D. The CDR3 totals 15 residues. V was pared by 3 bases and J by 1 base, with 12 bases between. The V gene's germline CDR1 is SGHTA and CDR2 FQGNSA. CDR3 coding DNA: TGTGCCAGCAGCTTTCTCCCCGGACGGAACACTGAAGCTTTCTTT. Amino acids: CASSFLPGRNTEAFF.

The chain employs TRBV2 and TRBJ1-4; D is unresolved. The germline V gene encodes CDR1 SNHLY and CDR2 FYNNEI. This CDR3 has 15 amino acids. Trimming pared 5 bases from V and 7 bases from J, leaving 17 bases between. The DNA of the CDR3 is TGTGCCAGCAGTTCGGACCGCGACGGACGTGAAAAACTGTTTTTT. It codes for CASSSDRDGREKLFF.

V is TRBV7-3 and J is TRBJ2-7; possibly TRBD2 for D (6 bases). V lost 4 bases to trimming and J lost 0 bases, with 19 bases between them. Looked up from germline, CDR1 is SGHTA and CDR2 is FQGTGA. The CDR3 has 17 amino acids. CDR3: CASSSGSGGLRSYEQYF. The DNA of the CDR3 is TGTGCCAGCAGCTCGGGTAGCGGAGGCCTCCGCTCCTACGAGCAGTACTTC.

V and J are TRBV5-6 and TRBJ2-1, with TRBD2 identical over 8 bases. The CDR3 runs 14 residues. With V trimmed by 2 bases and J by 9 bases, 7 bases remained unmatched. The germline V gene has CDR1 SGHDT and CDR2 YYEEEE. The CDR3 sequence is CASSFLGRAAEQFF. The CDR3 bases are TGTGCCAGCAGCTTTCTCGGGAGGGCGGCTGAGCAGTTCTTC.

V and J are TRBV30 and TRBJ2-2; possibly TRBD1 for D (6 bases). V was cut by 5 bases and J by 4 bases, with 14 bases left in between. Germline V lookup: CDR1 GTSNPN, CDR2 SVGIG (reference sequence). This CDR3 contains 14 residues. The CDR3 nucleotides read TGTGCCTGGGCAGGGGACATGTTCACCGGGGAGCTGTTTTTT. This encodes CAWAGDMFTGELFF.

The CDR3 region is CASSEYGPNNEQFF. Here the CDR3 DNA reads TGTGCCAGCAGTGAATATGGGCCTAACAATGAGCAGTTCTTC. The chain is built from TRBV25-1 and TRBJ2-1; unclear D gene. V lost 0 bases, J lost 5 bases, and 8 bases lay in between. The CDR3 extends over 14 amino acids. In germline, CDR1 is MGHDK, CDR2 SYGVNS.

The J gene is TRBJ2-1, the V gene TRBV12-5, with D perhaps matching TRBD1 (6 bases). Germline-derived CDR1 and CDR2 are LGHNT and FRNRAP. Trimming took 4 bases from V and 7 from J, leaving 14 bases between them. The CDR3 runs to 14 residues. The CDR3 region has the DNA TGTGCTAGTGGTTCCGGACAGCTTGGAAATGAGCAGTTCTTC. Translating it yields CASGSGQLGNEQFF.

The genes are TRBV23-1 and TRBJ1-6; D unclear. TRBV23-1 is classed as an ORF, of uncertain function. Trimming cost V 6 bases and J 5 bases, with 23 bases left between them. The CDR3 totals 18 residues. CDR3 nucleotides: TGCGCCAGCAGCCTGGCTTCGAGAGCAGGCCCTGATAATTCACCCCTCCACTTT. Protein product: CASSLASRAGPDNSPLHF.

This rearrangement joins TRBV6-1 to TRBJ2-6; D possibly matches TRBD1 or TRBD2 (5 bases each). Trimming took 5 bases from V and 1 from J, leaving 12 bases between them. The V gene's germline CDR1 is MNHNS and CDR2 SASEGT. The CDR3 covers 16 residues. Here the CDR3 DNA reads TGTGCCAGCAGTCAAGGGACGGAATCTGGGGCCAACGTCCTGACTTTC. Translation: CASSQGTESGANVLTF.

For the CDR3, the DNA is TGTGCCTGGGGGATACTAGCGGGAGTCTCAGATACGCAGTATTTT. Its protein is CAWGILAGVSDTQYF. The genes are TRBV30 and TRBJ2-3, with 11 bases that match TRBD2. V shed 5 bases and J 4 bases; nucleotides not matched to a gene: 8. CDR1 is GTSNPN, CDR2 SVGIG, per germline (reference sequence). CDR3 length: 15 amino acids.

The chain employs TRBV18 and TRBJ1-6; D is unresolved. Germline-derived CDR1 and CDR2 are KGHSH and LQKENI. Trimming removed 2 bases from V and 3 bases from J, with 11 bases in between. The CDR3 is 16 residues long. The CDR3, as DNA: TGTGCCAGCTCACCAAACCCCGAGGGCTATAATTCACCCCTCCACTTT. Its protein product is CASSPNPEGYNSPLHF.

The CDR3 region has the DNA TGTGCCAGCCTCGAGTGGACAGCGAATCAGCCCCAGCATTTT. Its protein is CASLEWTANQPQHF. The chain links TRBV28 to TRBJ1-5, with D perhaps matching TRBD1 (6 bases). V dropped 8 bases and J dropped 4 bases, with 15 bases sitting between them. Germline CDR1 and CDR2: MDHEN and SYDVKM. CDR3 length equals 14 residues.

This clone has more than one count but fewer than ten. The sample has other DNA sequences that encode this CDR3 too. The chain uses TRBV28 and TRBJ1-3, with D maybe TRBD1 (5 bases). Per the germline V gene, CDR1 is MDHEN and CDR2 is SYDVKM. V was trimmed by 6 bases and J by 0 bases, leaving 9 bases between them. The CDR3 is 14 amino acids. This chain's CDR3 is CASSPGGSGNTIYF. CDR3 sequence (DNA): TGTGCCAGCAGCCCGGGGGGCTCTGGAAACACCATATATTTT.

The chain has TRBV9 and TRBJ2-3; no clear D. Germline V lookup: CDR1 SGDLS, CDR2 YYNGEE. V was shortened by 0 bases and J by 2 bases, with 10 bases between the two germline ends. The CDR3 spans 15 residues. The CDR3 DNA follows: TGTGCCAGCAGCGTAGTAGAGAGTCCCACAGATACGCAGTATTTT. The encoded protein is CASSVVESPTDTQYF.